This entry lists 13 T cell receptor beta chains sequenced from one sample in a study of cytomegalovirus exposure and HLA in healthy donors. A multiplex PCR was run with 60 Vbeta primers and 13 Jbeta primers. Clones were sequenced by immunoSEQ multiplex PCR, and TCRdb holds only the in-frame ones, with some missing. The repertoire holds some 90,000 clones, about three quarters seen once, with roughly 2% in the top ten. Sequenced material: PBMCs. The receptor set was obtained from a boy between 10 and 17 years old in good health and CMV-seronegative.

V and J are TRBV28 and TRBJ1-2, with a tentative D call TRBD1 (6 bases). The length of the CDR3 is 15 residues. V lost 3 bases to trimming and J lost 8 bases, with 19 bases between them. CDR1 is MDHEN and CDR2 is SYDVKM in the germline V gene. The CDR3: CASSLDTQGVGGYTF. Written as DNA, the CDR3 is TGTGCCAGCAGTTTGGACACACAGGGAGTTGGGGGCTACACCTTC.

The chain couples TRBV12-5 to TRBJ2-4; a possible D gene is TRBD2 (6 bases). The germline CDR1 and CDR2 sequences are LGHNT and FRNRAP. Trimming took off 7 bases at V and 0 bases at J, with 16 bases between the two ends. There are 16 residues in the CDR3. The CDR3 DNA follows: TGTGCTAGTGCCCCGGGGGAGCTCCTAGCCAAAAACATTCAGTACTTC. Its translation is CASAPGELLAKNIQYF.

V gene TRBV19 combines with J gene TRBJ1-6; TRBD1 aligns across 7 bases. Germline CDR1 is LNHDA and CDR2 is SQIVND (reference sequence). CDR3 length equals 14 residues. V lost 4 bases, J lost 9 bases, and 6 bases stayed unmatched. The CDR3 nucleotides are TGTGCCAGTAGTAGGGACAGAACGGCTTCACCCCTCCACTTT. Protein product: CASSRDRTASPLHF.

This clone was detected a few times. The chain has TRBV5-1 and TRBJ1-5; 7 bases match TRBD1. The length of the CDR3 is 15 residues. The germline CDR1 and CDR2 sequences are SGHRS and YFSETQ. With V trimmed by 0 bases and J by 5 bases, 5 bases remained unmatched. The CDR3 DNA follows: TGCGCCAGCAGCTTGGAGGGACAGAGCCATCAGCCCCAGCATTTT. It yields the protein CASSLEGQSHQPQHF.

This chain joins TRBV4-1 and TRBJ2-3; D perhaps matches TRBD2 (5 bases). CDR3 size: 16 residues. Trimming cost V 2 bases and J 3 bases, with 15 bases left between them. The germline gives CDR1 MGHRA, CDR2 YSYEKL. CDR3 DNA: TGCGCCAGCAGCCAACGGAGGCAAACCGGGACAGATACGCAGTATTTT. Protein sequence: CASSQRRQTGTDTQYF.

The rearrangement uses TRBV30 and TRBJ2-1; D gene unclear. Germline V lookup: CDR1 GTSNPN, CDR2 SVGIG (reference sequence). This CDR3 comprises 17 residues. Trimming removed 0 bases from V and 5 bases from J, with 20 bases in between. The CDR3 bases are TGTGCCTGGAGTGTATCCTTGGGTCAGGATTTTCACAATGAGCAGTTCTTC. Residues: CAWSVSLGQDFHNEQFF.

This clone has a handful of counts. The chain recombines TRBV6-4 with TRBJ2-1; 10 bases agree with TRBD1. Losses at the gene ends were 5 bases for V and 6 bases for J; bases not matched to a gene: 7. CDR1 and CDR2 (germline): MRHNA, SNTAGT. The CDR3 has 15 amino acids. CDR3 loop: CASSSGTGESNEQFF. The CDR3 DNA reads TGTGCCAGCAGTTCCGGGACAGGGGAGTCCAATGAGCAGTTCTTC.

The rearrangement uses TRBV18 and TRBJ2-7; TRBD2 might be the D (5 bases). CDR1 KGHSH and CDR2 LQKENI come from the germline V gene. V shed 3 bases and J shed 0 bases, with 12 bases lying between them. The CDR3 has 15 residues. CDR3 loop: CASSPGLTVSYEQYF. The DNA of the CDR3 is TGTGCCAGCTCACCCGGACTCACAGTCTCCTACGAGCAGTACTTC.

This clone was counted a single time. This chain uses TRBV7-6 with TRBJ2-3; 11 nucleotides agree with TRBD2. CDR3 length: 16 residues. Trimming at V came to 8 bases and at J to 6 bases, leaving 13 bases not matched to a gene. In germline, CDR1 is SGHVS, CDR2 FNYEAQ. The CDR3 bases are TGTGCCAGCCGAAACCTAGCGGGAGGTGGGGAGGATACGCAGTATTTT. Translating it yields CASRNLAGGGEDTQYF.

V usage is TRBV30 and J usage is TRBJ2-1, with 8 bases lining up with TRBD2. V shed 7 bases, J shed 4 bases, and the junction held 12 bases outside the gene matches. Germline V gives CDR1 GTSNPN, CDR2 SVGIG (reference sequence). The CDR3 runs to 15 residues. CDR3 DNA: TGTGCCTCAACGCCCGGGACTAGTTTTTACAATGAGCAGTTCTTC. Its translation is CASTPGTSFYNEQFF. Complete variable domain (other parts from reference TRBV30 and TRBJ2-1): SQTIHQWPATLVQPVGSPLSLECTVEGTSNPNLYWYRQAAGRGLQLLFYSVGIGQISSEVPQNLSASRPQDRQFILSSKKLLLSDSGFYLCASTPGTSFYNEQFFGPGTRLTVL.

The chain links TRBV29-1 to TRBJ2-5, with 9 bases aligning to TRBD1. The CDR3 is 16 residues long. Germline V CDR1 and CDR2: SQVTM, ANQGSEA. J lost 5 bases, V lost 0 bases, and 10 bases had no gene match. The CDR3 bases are TGCAGCGTTGAAGATTGGACAGGGGCGAGGATTGAGACCCAGTACTTC. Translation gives CSVEDWTGARIETQYF.

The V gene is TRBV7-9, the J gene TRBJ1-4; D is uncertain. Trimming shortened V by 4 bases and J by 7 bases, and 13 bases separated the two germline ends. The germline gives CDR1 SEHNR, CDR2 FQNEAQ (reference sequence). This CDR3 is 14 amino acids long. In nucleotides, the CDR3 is TGTGCCAGCAGCTCGAAAGATTTAGCTGAAAAACTGTTTTTT. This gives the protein CASSSKDLAEKLFF. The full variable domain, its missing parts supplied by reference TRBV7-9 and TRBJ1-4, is DTGVSQNPRHKITKRGQNVTFRCDPISEHNRLYWYRQTLGQGPEFLTYFQNEAQLEKSRLLSDRFSAERPKGSFSTLEIQRTEQGDSAMYLCASSSKDLAEKLFFGSGTQLSVL.

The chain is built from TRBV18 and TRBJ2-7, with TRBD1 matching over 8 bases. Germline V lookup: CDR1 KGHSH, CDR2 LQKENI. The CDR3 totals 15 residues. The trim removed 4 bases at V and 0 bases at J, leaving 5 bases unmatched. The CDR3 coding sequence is TGTGCCAGCTCACTGGGACAGGTGGTCTCCTACGAGCAGTACTTC. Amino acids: CASSLGQVVSYEQYF.